These 14 T cell receptor beta chains originate from one sample sequenced in a study of siplizumab effects on memory and regulatory T cells. Method: immunoSEQ multiplex PCR; TCRdb's copy keeps in-frame clones and lacks some. This sample has 110,000 or so clones; about 93% occur once, and the top ten carry over 0.15%. The material sequenced was non-Treg CD4+ T cells sorted from blood. These receptor sequences come from a human donor in good health.

V is TRBV7-8 and J is TRBJ1-2; maybe TRBD1 (6 bases). The germline V gene encodes CDR1 SGHVS and CDR2 FQNEAQ. V lost 2 bases and J lost 5, with 18 bases in between. This CDR3 contains 16 residues. The DNA for the CDR3 is TGTGCCAGCAGCTTAAGGGGGACAAGTGGGGCGTATGGCTACACCTTC. Translated: CASSLRGTSGAYGYTF.

This chain uses TRBV6-5 with TRBJ1-5; 7 bases are shared with TRBD1. The CDR3 is 15 residues long. After removal of 0 bases from V and 10 bases from J, the junction contained 9 bases not matched to a gene. Per the germline V gene, CDR1 is MNHEY and CDR2 is SVGAGI. CDR3 bases: TGTGCCAGCAGTTACTCCCCGACAGGGCTGACACCCCAGCATTTT. The encoded protein is CASSYSPTGLTPQHF.

This chain joins TRBV19 and TRBJ2-7; 11 bases map to TRBD2. Trimming removed 3 bases from V and 2 bases from J; junction bases left unmatched: 3. The CDR3 consists of 15 residues. Germline lookup yields CDR1 LNHDA and CDR2 SQIVND (reference sequence). This CDR3 reads CASSISGGGTYEQYF. In nucleotides, the CDR3 is TGTGCCAGTAGTATTAGCGGGGGGGGAACCTACGAGCAGTACTTC.

In nucleotides, the CDR3 is TGTGCCAGCAGCGCAGGGTTGGGTCAGCCCCAGCATTTT. Its protein product is CASSAGLGQPQHF. The V call is TRBV6-5, the J call TRBJ1-5, with D perhaps matching TRBD1 (5 bases). Germline V gene lookup returns CDR1 MNHEY and CDR2 SVGAGI. Deletions cut 6 bases from V and 6 bases from J, with 12 bases between. This CDR3 is built from 13 residues.

The chain recombines TRBV6-5 with TRBJ1-5; 7 bases align to TRBD1. CDR1 is MNHEY and CDR2 is SVGAGI in the germline V gene. Unmatched junction bases numbered 9, after V lost 6 bases and J lost 4 bases. The CDR3 has 15 amino acids. DNA for the CDR3: TGTGCCAGCAGAGCCGGGACAGCTGTTAATCAGCCCCAGCATTTT. As protein: CASRAGTAVNQPQHF.

The V and J genes are TRBV6-6 and TRBJ1-5; D unresolved. Trimming removed 2 bases from V and 4 bases from J, with 6 bases in between. The CDR3 is 13 amino acids. Germline V gene lookup returns CDR1 MNHNY and CDR2 SVGAGI (reference sequence). CDR3: CASSYDINQPQHF. DNA of the CDR3: TGTGCCAGCAGTTACGACATTAATCAGCCCCAGCATTTT.

This chain links TRBV2 with TRBJ2-4; D remains ambiguous. The CDR3 has 17 residues. Trimming cost V 1 base and J 0 bases, with 13 bases left between them. CDR1 and CDR2 (germline): SNHLY, FYNNEI. CDR3 coding DNA: TGTGCCAGCAGTGAAGGTCTGGGTACCCTAGCCAAAAACATTCAGTACTTC. Its protein product is CASSEGLGTLAKNIQYF. Supplemented by reference TRBV2 and TRBJ2-4, the full variable domain reads EPEVTQTPSHQVTQMGQEVILRCVPISNHLYFYWYRQILGQKVEFLVSFYNNEISEKSEIFDDQFSVERPDGSNFTLKIRSTKLEDSAMYFCASSEGLGTLAKNIQYFGAGTRLSVL.

The rearrangement joins TRBV4-1 to TRBJ1-5, with D maybe TRBD1 (5 bases). The CDR3 length is 14 residues. Between the trimmed V and J ends, which lost 5 bases and 2 bases, there was a span of 10 bases. Looked up from germline, CDR1 is MGHRA and CDR2 is YSYEKL. In DNA form, the CDR3 reads TGCGCCAGCAGCTACGCGGGGCGCAATCAGCCCCAGCATTTT. Residues: CASSYAGRNQPQHF.

Here the CDR3 DNA reads TGCGCCAGCAGCTTGGGACTAGCGGGCTCTCCGGGGAAAGATACGCAGTATTTT. It translates to CASSLGLAGSPGKDTQYF. The chain has TRBV5-1 and TRBJ2-3; TRBD2 matches at 10 bases. The V gene's germline CDR1 is SGHRS and CDR2 YFSETQ. Trimming cost V 0 bases and J 5 bases; bases outside gene matches: 12. CDR3 length: 18 residues.

This chain uses TRBV10-2 with TRBJ2-3; 8 bases agree with TRBD1. From germline, CDR1 is WSHSY and CDR2 SAAADI. This CDR3 region has 15 residues. V lost 8 bases and J lost 4; bases outside the gene matches: 11. CDR3 sequence reads: CASDLGQVGPDTQYF. The CDR3 bases are TGCGCCAGCGACCTGGGACAGGTGGGCCCAGATACGCAGTATTTT.

V gene TRBV5-1 combines with J gene TRBJ2-1, with D possibly TRBD1 on 6 matching bases. CDR3 length: 15 amino acids. Germline CDR1 is SGHRS and CDR2 is YFSETQ. Trimming removed 4 bases from V and 7 bases from J, with 18 bases in between. The CDR3 coding sequence is TGCGCCAGCAGCCACAGGGACCAAGGGGTGAATGAGCAGTTCTTC. Its protein is CASSHRDQGVNEQFF.

The table lists this clone with a count of one. This chain connects TRBV12-5 to TRBJ2-7; D gene ambiguous. This CDR3 spans 17 amino acids. Germline values: CDR1 LGHNT, CDR2 FRNRAP. Trimming cost V 2 bases and J 1 base, with 18 bases left between them. CDR3 coding DNA: TGTGCTAGTGGTTTGCCTCGATTTTTCGTCACGTCCTACGAGCAGTACTTC. Protein product: CASGLPRFFVTSYEQYF.

The J gene is TRBJ2-5, the V gene TRBV9, with TRBD2 matching over 13 bases. Looked up from germline, CDR1 is SGDLS and CDR2 is YYNGEE. This CDR3 has 16 residues. Unmatched junction bases numbered 4, after V lost 0 bases and J lost 5 bases. CDR3 sequence reads: CASSVVGTSGVETQYF. The CDR3 nucleotides are TGTGCCAGCAGCGTAGTCGGGACTAGCGGGGTTGAGACCCAGTACTTC.

This clone showed up just once. This rearrangement joins TRBV7-2 to TRBJ2-3; 14 nucleotides match TRBD2. Trimming removed 2 bases from V and 3 bases from J; junction bases left unmatched: 7. CDR3 length: 18 amino acids. Germline CDR1 is SGHTA and CDR2 is FQGNSA. The CDR3 here is CASSLMGTSGGATDTQYF. In DNA form, the CDR3 reads TGTGCCAGCAGCTTAATGGGGACTAGCGGGGGAGCAACAGATACGCAGTATTTT.